This T cell receptor beta chain derives from a study of blood T cell repertoires in COVID-19. In the study overall: Samples taken during acute and convalescent COVID-19 were collected in the United States, Italy and Spain. T cells, B-cell-depleted T cells, or PBMCs provided the cDNA or gDNA that served as material.

As to this clone: This sample includes further DNA sequences coding for the same CDR3.

Germline lookup yields CDR1 SGHTA and CDR2 FQGTGA. The V segment lost 5 bases and the J segment 4 bases; nucleotides outside the gene matches: 4. The CDR3 consists of 15 residues. In the source study's methods: Reference gene primers were amplified, and this amplification served to estimate nucleated cell counts. Assay: immunoSEQ multiplex PCR; the TCRdb copy retains only in-frame clones and omits some. V, J and clone size were drawn from that table, and D and trimming were deduced from the DNA. The data contain 110,000 or so clones, roughly 85% of them singletons. The V and J genes are TRBV7-3 and TRBJ2-1; 11 nucleotides line up with TRBD2. Sequencing input: peripheral blood. The TCR comes from a human donor in a cohort sampled during active COVID-19. The CDR3 DNA sequence: TGTGCCAGCAGCCTCACTAGCGGGGGTTACAATGAGCAGTTCTTC. Its translation: CASSLTSGGYNEQFF.